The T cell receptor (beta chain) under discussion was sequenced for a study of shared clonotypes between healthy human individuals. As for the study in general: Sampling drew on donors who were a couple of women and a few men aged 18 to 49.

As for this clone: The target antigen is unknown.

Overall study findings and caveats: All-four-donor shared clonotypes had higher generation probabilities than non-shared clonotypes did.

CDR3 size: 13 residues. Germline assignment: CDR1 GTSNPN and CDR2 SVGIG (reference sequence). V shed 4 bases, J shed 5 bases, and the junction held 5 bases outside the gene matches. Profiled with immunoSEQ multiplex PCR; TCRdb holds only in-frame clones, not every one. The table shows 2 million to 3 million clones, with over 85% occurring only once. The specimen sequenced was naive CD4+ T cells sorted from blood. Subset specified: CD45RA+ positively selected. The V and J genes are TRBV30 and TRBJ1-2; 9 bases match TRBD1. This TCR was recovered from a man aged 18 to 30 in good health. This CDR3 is CAWILDRGYGYTF. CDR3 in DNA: TGTGCCTGGATCCTGGACAGGGGATATGGCTACACCTTC.